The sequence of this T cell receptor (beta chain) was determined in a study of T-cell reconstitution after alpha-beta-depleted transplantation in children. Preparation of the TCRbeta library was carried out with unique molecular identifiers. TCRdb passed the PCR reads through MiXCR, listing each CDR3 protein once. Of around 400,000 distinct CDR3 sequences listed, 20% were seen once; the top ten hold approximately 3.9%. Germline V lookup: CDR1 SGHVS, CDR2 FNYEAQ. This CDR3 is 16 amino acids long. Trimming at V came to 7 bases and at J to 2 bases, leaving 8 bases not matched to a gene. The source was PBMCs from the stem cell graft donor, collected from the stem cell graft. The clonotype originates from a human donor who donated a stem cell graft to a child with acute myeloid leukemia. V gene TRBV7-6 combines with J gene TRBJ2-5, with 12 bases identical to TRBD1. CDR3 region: CASNLGGQGAQETQYF. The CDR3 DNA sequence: TGTGCCAGCAACCTAGGGGGACAGGGGGCTCAAGAGACCCAGTACTTC.